The next 17 T cell receptor beta chains were all read from a single sample in a study of CD8+ T cells in alopecia areata. The treatment was: oral pan-JAK inhibitor, 5-10 mg twice daily. It was cDNA, reverse transcribed from extracted RNA, that served as the sequencing template. Clones were sequenced by immunoSEQ multiplex PCR, and TCRdb holds only the in-frame ones, with some missing. The sample has around 170,000 clones, roughly 46% seen once. This specimen consisted of CD8+ T cells sorted from blood, obtained between weeks 51 and 52, from a patient treated with tofacitinib. The receptor set was obtained from a human donor with alopecia areata.

This clone was recorded once. This rearrangement joins TRBV25-1 to TRBJ1-6, with D perhaps matching TRBD1 (6 bases). Trimming removed 3 bases from V and 7 bases from J, with 10 bases in between. Germline V lookup: CDR1 MGHDK, CDR2 SYGVNS. CDR3 length: 14 amino acids. The CDR3 reads CASSEAGVNSPLHF. CDR3 coding DNA: TGTGCCAGCAGTGAGGCAGGGGTCAATTCACCCCTCCACTTT.

J is TRBJ1-2 and V is TRBV19; D gene unclear. The CDR3 sequence is 11 residues long. Germline CDR1 and CDR2: LNHDA and SQIVND (reference sequence). V gave up 3 bases and J gave up 8 bases, with 7 bases separating them. The chain's CDR3 is CASSMGLGYTF. For the CDR3, the DNA is TGTGCCAGTAGTATGGGGTTGGGCTACACCTTC.

This clone was detected a few times. The gene calls are TRBV29-1 and TRBJ1-2; a possible D gene is TRBD1 (6 bases). CDR3 size: 14 residues. The germline V and J ends were trimmed by 5 bases and 4 bases, with 17 bases remaining between them. Germline loops: CDR1 SQVTM, CDR2 ANQGSEA. The CDR3 DNA follows: TGCAGCGTTTTAGGAGGGGGGGTCGGCTATGGCTACACCTTC. Protein sequence: CSVLGGGVGYGYTF.

This chain uses TRBV19 with TRBJ2-1; D call uncertain. The CDR3 has 13 amino acids. V gave up 1 base and J gave up 4 bases, with 5 bases separating them. Germline V gives CDR1 LNHDA, CDR2 SQIVND (reference sequence). The CDR3 nucleotides are TGTGCCAGTAGTATAGTAGGATACAATGAGCAGTTCTTC. It yields the protein CASSIVGYNEQFF.

This clone has a single count. V gene TRBV15 combines with J gene TRBJ2-7; 9 bases align to TRBD2. The ends lost 1 base at V and 5 bases at J; junction bases unmatched: 12. CDR3 length: 17 amino acids. The germline V gene has CDR1 LNHNV and CDR2 YYDKDF (reference sequence). Here the CDR3 reads CATSRALGGGGLNEQYF. CDR3 DNA sequence: TGTGCCACCAGCAGAGCCCTTGGCGGGGGGGGCCTGAACGAGCAGTACTTC.

This clone was found a few times. Here the CDR3 reads CASSSSLDPKETQYF. Written as DNA, the CDR3 is TGTGCCAGCAGCTCGAGTCTTGATCCGAAAGAGACCCAGTACTTC. The genes are TRBV7-8 and TRBJ2-5; D is ambiguous. V dropped 4 bases and J dropped 3 bases, with 15 bases sitting between them. CDR3 length: 15 amino acids. Germline-derived CDR1 and CDR2 are SGHVS and FQNEAQ.

This clone was detected ten times or more. This chain uses TRBV10-3 with TRBJ1-2; tentative D call: TRBD1 (6 bases). This CDR3 comprises 12 residues. The V and J ends lost 3 bases and 6 bases respectively, with 8 bases between them. Germline V gene lookup returns CDR1 ENHRY and CDR2 SYGVKD. CDR3 bases: TGTGCCATCAGTGAAGGACAGAATGGCTACACCTTC. Amino acids: CAISEGQNGYTF.

The chain has TRBV27 and TRBJ2-3, with a weak D call TRBD2 (5 bases). Germline assignment: CDR1 MNHEY and CDR2 SMNVEV (reference sequence). V was shortened by 4 bases and J by 2 bases, with 13 bases between the two germline ends. This CDR3 has 15 amino acids. The CDR3 DNA reads as TGTGCCAGCAGTTCCTACGGGGTTCTCACAGATACGCAGTATTTT. It codes for CASSSYGVLTDTQYF.

The CDR3 DNA sequence: TGTGCCAGCAGCCAAGACGGTAGCGGGGGTCCCGGGGAGCAGTACTTC. This codes for CASSQDGSGGPGEQYF. The genes are TRBV4-2 and TRBJ2-7; 9 bases map to TRBD2. CDR1 LGHNA and CDR2 YNFKEQ come from the germline V gene. CDR3 length equals 16 residues. Trimming at V came to 0 bases and at J to 7 bases, leaving 10 bases not matched to a gene.

This clone was recorded once. J is TRBJ1-5 and V is TRBV7-9, with TRBD1 as a possible D gene (5 bases). Germline values: CDR1 SEHNR, CDR2 FQNEAQ (reference sequence). Trimming took 1 base from V and 1 from J, leaving 8 bases between them. The CDR3 has 15 residues. CDR3 amino acids: CASSLDGGSNQPQHF. The CDR3 bases are TGTGCCAGCAGCTTAGATGGGGGGAGCAATCAGCCCCAGCATTTT. The full variable domain, in which reference TRBV7-9 and TRBJ1-5 provide the parts outside the CDR3, is DTGVSQNPRHKITKRGQNVTFRCDPISEHNRLYWYRQTLGQGPEFLTYFQNEAQLEKSRLLSDRFSAERPKGSFSTLEIQRTEQGDSAMYLCASSLDGGSNQPQHFGDGTRLSIL.

This chain connects TRBV5-4 to TRBJ2-3, with unresolved D. The CDR3 covers 10 residues. Trimming left V 6 bases short and J 6 bases short, with 5 bases between. The V gene's germline CDR1 is SGHNT and CDR2 YYREEE (reference sequence). The DNA of the CDR3 is TGTGCCAGCATGGCGGATACGCAGTATTTT. This encodes CASMADTQYF.

The chain combines TRBV30 with TRBJ1-3; D is ambiguous. The V end was cut by 5 bases, the J end by 2 bases, with 7 bases between. CDR1 is GTSNPN, CDR2 SVGIG, per germline (reference sequence). The CDR3 has 12 amino acids. The CDR3 nucleotides read TGTGCCTGGGACGGGGCTGGAAACACCATATATTTT. This codes for CAWDGAGNTIYF.

The chain has TRBV29-1 and TRBJ2-7, with 8 bases fitting TRBD1. J was trimmed by 3 bases and V by 3 bases; bases with no gene match: 7. This CDR3 spans 14 amino acids. The germline gives CDR1 SQVTM, CDR2 ANQGSEA. CDR3 amino acids: CSVDQDREDYEQYF. The CDR3 DNA reads as TGCAGCGTTGACCAGGACAGGGAGGACTACGAGCAGTACTTC.

The V gene is TRBV29-1, the J gene TRBJ2-1; no clear D gene. The CDR3 covers 12 residues. Trimming took off 2 bases at V and 5 bases at J, with 7 bases between the two ends. Germline assignment: CDR1 SQVTM and CDR2 ANQGSEA. CDR3 in amino acids: CSVEYNDNEQFF. The CDR3 DNA reads as TGCAGCGTTGAATACAACGACAATGAGCAGTTCTTC.

A few counts support this clone. V gene TRBV29-1 combines with J gene TRBJ2-5, with D tentatively TRBD1 or TRBD2 (6 bases each). The CDR3 has 17 amino acids. Germline CDR1 SQVTM, CDR2 ANQGSEA. V was cut by 3 bases and J by 0 bases, with 20 bases left in between. The CDR3 reads CSVDPLRGRLNQETQYF. The CDR3 DNA is TGCAGCGTTGACCCGCTTCGGGGGCGGTTAAACCAAGAGACCCAGTACTTC. Filled out from reference TRBV29-1 and TRBJ2-5, the complete variable domain reads SAVISQKPSRDICQRGTSLTIQCQVDSQVTMMFWYRQQPGQSLTLIATANQGSEATYESGFVIDKFPISRPNLTFSTLTVSNMSPEDSSIYLCSVDPLRGRLNQETQYFGPGTRLLVL.

This rearrangement joins TRBV19 to TRBJ1-1; a weak D match, TRBD1 (5 bases). The CDR3 has 15 amino acids. In germline, CDR1 is LNHDA, CDR2 SQIVND (reference sequence). V was cut by 7 bases and J by 4 bases, with 19 bases left in between. The CDR3 loop reads CASKYGRRGATEAFF. The CDR3 coding sequence is TGTGCCAGTAAATATGGTCGTCGGGGCGCCACTGAAGCTTTCTTT.

The chain carries TRBV27 and TRBJ1-2; TRBD1 aligns across 8 bases. V lost 8 bases to trimming and J lost 5 bases; unmatched junction nucleotides: 10. The CDR3 extends over 14 amino acids. Germline V gene sequence: CDR1 MNHEY, CDR2 SMNVEV (reference sequence). CDR3 region: CASATTGEKYGYTF. CDR3 bases: TGTGCCAGCGCAACGACAGGGGAAAAGTATGGCTACACCTTC.